This T cell receptor beta chain was recorded in a study of CD8+ T cells in alopecia areata. General study findings and limits: Scalp sequencing captures resident alphabeta T cells of normal skin too. Mice gave a clearer picture of TCR sharing than patients did, possibly for HLA-related reasons. Clonality exceeded that of normal scalp in lesional scalp, most notably in alopecia totalis/universalis.

cDNA reverse transcribed from extracted RNA served as the sequencing template. Profiled with immunoSEQ multiplex PCR; TCRdb holds only in-frame clones, not every one. The sample includes fewer than 150,000 clones, 55% to 80% of them seen just once. Deletions cut 8 bases from V and 5 bases from J, with 22 bases between. There are 16 residues in the CDR3. This clone has only a few counts. As yet, its antigen is unknown. Sorting of CD4+ and CD8+ T cells was performed on PBMCs. The origin of this receptor is a human donor in good health. The sample was CD4+ T cells sorted from blood. The gene calls are TRBV23-1 and TRBJ2-1, with D uncertain. TRBV23-1 counts as an open reading frame of uncertain function. This CDR3 reads CASGPYKGVKNNEQFF. The CDR3 region has the DNA TGCGCCAGCGGGCCTTACAAGGGTGTTAAGAACAATGAGCAGTTCTTC.